This TCR beta chain was sequenced for a study of CXCR3-negative and CXCR3-positive naive CD8 T cells. Whole-study results and caveats: TRB CDR3s were more hydrophobic in CXCR3-positive than in CXCR3-negative naive cells.

The CDR3 length is 16 residues. Germline values: CDR1 MDHEN, CDR2 SYDVKM. As concerns this clonotype: Its specificity is unknown.

In preparing the TRB cDNA libraries, 5' RACE with UMI labels was used. TCRdb reprocessed the 5' RACE reads and stores each CDR3 protein as one record, lacking DNA. Its table records over 55,000 distinct CDR3 sequences. The chain is built from TRBV28 and TRBJ1-4; no DNA is available, so the TRBD1 call from TCRdb remains unchecked. The sample consisted of naive CXCR3+ CD8+ T cells from blood. The subset: CD45RO-CCR7+CD27+CD95- naive CD8+ T cells expressing CXCR3 (TNR3+). The receptor comes from a human donor in good health. Some clones in this sample may be carry-over from other donors' samples. The CDR3 region is CASSFLTTGRNEKLFF.